This TCR beta chain was recorded in a study of preoperative IRX-2 immunotherapy in early breast cancer. Assay used: immunoSEQ multiplex PCR; TCRdb lists only in-frame clones, some missing. Of around 13,000 clones listed, roughly 93% are singletons. The treatment is: preoperative locoregional IRX-2 cytokine immunotherapy. Preoperative locoregional IRX-2 cytokine immunotherapy was tested in the phase Ib source study. The clonotype comes from a human donor with breast cancer. The biological material was taken from a patient treated with IRX-2 immunotherapy.

The CDR3 DNA reads as TGCGCCAGCAGCCGAGGAGGGGGCAGTTACAATGAGCAGTTCTTC. Protein sequence: CASSRGGGSYNEQFF. The V call is TRBV4-1, the J call TRBJ2-1; D possibly corresponds to TRBD1 (7 bases). In germline, CDR1 is MGHRA, CDR2 YSYEKL. This CDR3 contains 15 residues. V lost 4 bases, J lost 4 bases, and 14 bases lay in between.